Listed below are T cell receptor beta chains from one sample, sequenced in a study of regulatory T cells in long-lasting Graves disease. A single record per CDR3 protein comes from TCRdb applying MiXCR to the multiplex PCR reads. Counted here are roughly 500,000 distinct CDR3 sequences, around 21% occurring once; the ten biggest clones make up less than 9%. Sample: peripheral blood mononuclear cells (PBMCs), taken when the disease was refractory, from a patient treated with antithyroid drugs. These receptors came from a female donor with Graves disease. CDR3s include the opening cysteine and the closing phenylalanine or tryptophan. The D gene is left open where the match is weak. Clone size is stated in some rows and not others, as once, few, many or a class when expanded.

>.|TRBJ1-5|TRBV6-2/TRBV6-3|TRBD1
CASSRRGLQPQHF
TGTGCCAGCAGCCGCAGGGGGCTCCAGCCCCAGCATTTT
>.|TRBJ2-7|TRBV6-4|TRBD2
CASSPLSGQNYEQYF
TGTGCCAGCAGTCCCCTTAGCGGGCAGAACTACGAGCAGTACTTC
>.|TRBJ2-2|TRBV7-6|.
CASSILTGELFF
TGTGCCAGCAGCATCCTTACCGGGGAGCTGTTTTTT
>.|TRBJ2-5|TRBV27|TRBD1
CASRGQGTGTQYF
TGTGCCAGCAGGGGACAGGGTACGGGGACCCAGTACTTC
>.|TRBJ1-2|TRBV27|TRBD1
CASSGGTDYGYTF
TGTGCCAGCAGTGGCGGGACAGACTATGGCTACACCTTC
>few|TRBJ1-3|TRBV10-3|.
CAISESSNSGNTIYF
TGTGCCATCAGTGAGTCTAGTAACTCTGGAAACACCATATATTTT
>many|TRBJ2-5|TRBV2|TRBD1
CASRGDRETQETQYF
TGTGCCAGCAGGGGGGACAGGGAGACTCAAGAGACCCAGTACTTC
>.|TRBJ2-3|TRBV4-1|.
CASSPGRTGRSTDTQYF
TGCGCCAGCAGCCCAGGTCGTACAGGGAGATCCACAGATACGCAGTATTTT
>many|TRBJ1-5|TRBV20-1|.
CSARDYNSNQPQHF
TGCAGTGCTAGAGATTATAACAGCAATCAGCCCCAGCATTTT
>many|TRBJ1-5|TRBV28|.
CASRQDGSNQPQHF
TGTGCCAGCAGACAGGACGGTAGCAATCAGCCCCAGCATTTT
>.|TRBJ2-2|TRBV6-2/TRBV6-3|.
CAGGLGAGELFF
TGTGCCGGGGGACTGGGGGCCGGGGAGCTGTTTTTT
>many|TRBJ2-6|TRBV13|.
CASSSWESGANVLTF
TGTGCCAGCAGCTCTTGGGAGTCCGGGGCCAACGTCCTGACTTTC
>many|TRBJ2-5|TRBV11-2|.
CASSVHETQYF
TGTGCCAGCAGCGTCCACGAGACCCAGTACTTC
>many|TRBJ2-5|TRBV27|.
CASSHTEGWGETQYF
TGTGCCAGCAGTCACACCGAGGGTTGGGGAGAGACCCAGTACTTC
>many|TRBJ1-5|TRBV12-3/TRBV12-4|.
CASSRDQPQHF
TGTGCCAGCAGTCGTGATCAGCCCCAGCATTTT